Shown below are 14 T cell receptor beta chains from a single sample sequenced in a study of cytomegalovirus exposure and HLA in healthy donors. Researchers ran the PCR with 60 Vbeta and 13 Jbeta primers. Clones were sequenced by immunoSEQ multiplex PCR, and TCRdb holds only the in-frame ones, with some missing. The table for this sample gives roughly 33,000 clones. The sequenced material came from PBMCs. The receptors originated from a woman aged 40 to 50 in good health and CMV-seropositive.

This sequence joins TRBV2 and TRBJ2-6; TRBD1 matches at 7 bases. The V segment lost 6 bases and the J segment 0 bases; nucleotides outside the gene matches: 2. The CDR3 extends over 15 amino acids. Germline V CDR1 and CDR2: SNHLY, FYNNEI. In nucleotides, the CDR3 is TGTGCCAGCAGGGGGACAGACTCTGGGGCCAACGTCCTGACTTTC. It encodes CASRGTDSGANVLTF.

The chain is built from TRBV30 and TRBJ2-7; the D gene is possibly TRBD1 (6 bases). The CDR3 spans 14 residues. CDR1 GTSNPN and CDR2 SVGIG come from the germline V gene (reference sequence). Trimming shortened V by 0 bases and J by 3 bases, and 12 bases separated the two germline ends. The chain's CDR3 is CAWSVFVRGYEQYF. DNA of the CDR3: TGTGCCTGGAGTGTCTTTGTCAGGGGCTACGAGCAGTACTTC.

The rearrangement uses TRBV2 and TRBJ2-7; a weak D match, TRBD1 (6 bases). The CDR3 runs to 15 residues. Germline-derived CDR1 and CDR2 are SNHLY and FYNNEI. V shed 4 bases and J shed 2 bases, with 15 bases lying between them. CDR3 nucleotide sequence: TGTGCCAGCAGTGGAAGGACAGTTCTCGCCTACGAGCAGTACTTC. Its protein product is CASSGRTVLAYEQYF.

The chain links TRBV29-1 to TRBJ2-3, with 12 bases identical to TRBD2. The length of the CDR3 is 13 residues. The V gene end was trimmed by 6 bases and the J gene end by 4 bases; junction bases not matched to a gene: 2. Germline-derived CDR1 and CDR2 are SQVTM and ANQGSEA. CDR3 in amino acids: CSVRLAGADTQYF. The CDR3 nucleotides are TGCAGCGTCCGACTAGCGGGAGCAGATACGCAGTATTTT.

The V and J genes are TRBV19 and TRBJ1-2; 7 bases are a match to TRBD1. Germline CDR1 reads LNHDA; CDR2 reads SQIVND (reference sequence). The junction had 5 bases not matched to a gene; V was cut back by 7 bases and J by 3 bases. The CDR3 consists of 13 residues. CDR3 in amino acids: CASNPDRDYGYTF. CDR3 DNA sequence: TGTGCCAGTAACCCCGACAGGGACTATGGCTACACCTTC.

The chain employs TRBV5-6 and TRBJ2-1; 14 bases are a match to TRBD2. CDR1 and CDR2 (germline): SGHDT, YYEEEE. CDR3 length: 13 residues. The ends lost 7 bases at V and 8 bases at J; junction bases unmatched: 2. The CDR3 reads CASAGLAGDEQFF. Here the CDR3 DNA reads TGTGCCAGCGCGGGACTAGCGGGAGATGAGCAGTTCTTC.

This chain links TRBV29-1 with TRBJ2-7; 9 positions match TRBD2. Germline CDR1 SQVTM, CDR2 ANQGSEA. The J segment lost 0 bases and the V segment lost 6 bases, leaving 3 bases of the junction unmatched. The CDR3 consists of 13 residues. The CDR3 DNA reads TGCAGCGTAGCGGGAGGCCCCTCCTACGAGCAGTACTTC. Its protein is CSVAGGPSYEQYF.

The gene calls are TRBV5-1 and TRBJ2-5; possibly TRBD1 for D (5 bases). This CDR3 comprises 14 residues. The V end was cut by 4 bases, the J end by 1 base, with 11 bases between. In germline, CDR1 is SGHRS, CDR2 YFSETQ. As DNA, the CDR3 is TGCGCCAGCAGCCTAGACAGTACCCAAGAGACCCAGTACTTC. Protein: CASSLDSTQETQYF.

The genes are TRBV28 and TRBJ2-3, with 9 nucleotides matching TRBD2. V was pared by 4 bases and J by 6 bases, with 8 bases of the junction left unmatched. Germline CDR1 reads MDHEN; CDR2 reads SYDVKM. The CDR3 extends over 15 amino acids. The CDR3 nucleotides read TGTGCCAGCAGTTCTTTAGCGGGAGAGCTGGATACGCAGTATTTT. Its protein is CASSSLAGELDTQYF.

The chain employs TRBV30 and TRBJ2-7; D is unresolved. Germline V gene data show CDR1 as GTSNPN and CDR2 as SVGIG (reference sequence). Trimming left V 1 base short and J 3 bases short, with 7 bases between. The CDR3 spans 12 residues. The CDR3 protein is CAWSGRGYEQYF. CDR3 sequence (DNA): TGTGCCTGGAGTGGCCGAGGCTACGAGCAGTACTTC.

The rearrangement joins TRBV5-1 to TRBJ2-7, with a possible D match to TRBD1 (8 bases). CDR1 is SGHRS and CDR2 is YFSETQ in the germline V gene. With 4 bases removed from V and 2 bases from J, the gap between germline ends came to 28 bases. This CDR3 comprises 19 residues. In DNA, the CDR3 is TGCGCCAGCAGCCGAGGGGGGGGCAGGGGGCAGGGAATCCCCTACGAGCAGTACTTC. It translates to CASSRGGGRGQGIPYEQYF.

The chain carries TRBV7-2 and TRBJ2-7; 8 bases are shared with TRBD2. V lost 0 bases and J lost 2; bases outside the gene matches: 3. This CDR3 contains 15 residues. Germline values: CDR1 SGHTA, CDR2 FQGNSA. The CDR3 is CASSLASSGPYEQYF. CDR3 coding DNA: TGTGCCAGCAGCTTAGCTTCTAGCGGGCCCTACGAGCAGTACTTC.

The CDR3 is CASSRSGDGYEQYF. The CDR3 DNA sequence: TGTGCCAGCAGTCGTAGCGGGGATGGCTACGAGCAGTACTTC. The chain uses TRBV6-5 and TRBJ2-7; 8 bases fit TRBD2. V dropped 5 bases and J dropped 3; count of bases not matched to a gene: 6. The CDR3 length is 14 residues. Germline V gene sequence: CDR1 MNHEY, CDR2 SVGAGI.

This chain uses TRBV10-1 with TRBJ2-3, with 11 bases identical to TRBD2. Germline V CDR1 and CDR2: WNHNN, SYGVQD (reference sequence). The CDR3 totals 17 residues. Germline trimming cut 0 bases from V and 6 bases from J; bases unmatched to any gene: 8. This CDR3 reads CASSESGTSGREDTQYF. The CDR3 DNA is TGCGCCAGCAGTGAGTCTGGGACTAGCGGTCGTGAGGATACGCAGTATTTT.